A single T cell receptor (beta chain) is shown here with its context. Its matching antigen is unknown. The CDR3 totals 15 residues. V trimming: 2 bases; J trimming: 7 bases; junction bases outside the gene matches: 7. Per the germline V gene, CDR1 is SNHLY and CDR2 is FYNNEI. Sample-barcoded 5' priming and a J-beta primer mix drove a second PCR of roughly 7 to 11 cycles. Through a template-switch adaptor with 12 random nucleotides, each cDNA molecule received a tag. From the 5' RACE reads, TCRdb called clonotypes with MiXCR, one entry per CDR3 protein. Found here are hundreds of thousands of distinct CDR3 sequences, approximately 30% of them singletons; the top ten hold 15% to 19%. The donors, aged roughly 6 to 95, were healthy Caucasians from Russia. Samples each yielded at least 5 micrograms of total RNA. This entry comes from a study of blood T cells in healthy people across ages. Findings of the study overall: Strong correlation existed between TCR beta diversity and naive T cell percentage.

The J gene is TRBJ2-1, the V gene TRBV2; 8 nucleotides match TRBD2. Sequences were obtained from blood. The TCR was taken from a woman of 80 years or more in good health. The CDR3 loop is CASSELRGAVNEQFF. Here the CDR3 DNA reads TGTGCCAGCAGTGAACTGCGGGGGGCCGTGAATGAGCAGTTCTTC.